This T cell receptor (beta chain) was captured by sequencing in a study of CD8 T cells in Susac syndrome. Study details: At blood draw, Susac syndrome patients were therapy-naive, on corticosteroids, or on intravenous immunoglobulin alone. Points from the study as a whole: It was acknowledged in the study that its TCR sequencing and HLA analysis involved a relatively small number of individuals.

With random hexamers, roughly 0.45 to 1 ug RNA was reverse transcribed. The amplification used immunoSEQ multiplex PCR on TCR beta CDR3; it spanned 54 Vbeta and 13 Jbeta. Each CDR3 protein gets one entry after TCRdb re-called the immunoSEQ multiplex PCR reads with MiXCR. The repertoire holds some 180,000 distinct CDR3 sequences, with just under 95% as singletons. The CDR3 covers 16 residues. Between the trimmed V and J ends, which lost 3 bases and 0 bases, there was a span of 12 bases. Remarks on this clonotype: What it recognizes is unknown.

Sequencing was carried out using CD4+ T cells from PBMCs. This sequence originates from a human donor with Susac syndrome. The rearrangement joins TRBV12-3 or TRBV12-4 to TRBJ2-1; the D call may be TRBD1 or TRBD2 (5 bases each). This CDR3 is CASSLLGPSSYNEQFF. For the CDR3, the DNA is TGTGCCAGCAGTTTGCTGGGACCGAGCTCCTACAATGAGCAGTTCTTC.